The 12 T cell receptor beta chains given below trace back to one sample, sequenced in a study of cytomegalovirus exposure and HLA in healthy donors. It was with 60 Vbeta and 13 Jbeta primers that the PCR ran. The table came from immunoSEQ multiplex PCR; TCRdb's copy has only in-frame clones and leaves some out. The table lists 140,000 to 150,000 clones, approximately 63% of them singletons, with roughly 2% in the top ten. Input material: PBMCs. These receptors originate from a woman aged 60-75 years in good health and CMV-seropositive.

This clone was recorded only once. The gene calls are TRBV5-1 and TRBJ1-1; 7 positions agree with TRBD1. CDR1 SGHRS and CDR2 YFSETQ come from the germline V gene. This CDR3 comprises 16 residues. Trimming cost V 3 bases and J 4 bases; bases outside gene matches: 12. CDR3 in amino acids: CASSYGKGAGSTEAFF. The CDR3 DNA is TGCGCCAGCAGCTATGGAAAGGGGGCTGGGAGCACTGAAGCTTTCTTT.

This clone was seen only once. V and J are TRBV18 and TRBJ2-1; possibly TRBD2 for D (6 bases). This CDR3 region has 15 residues. V shed 4 bases and J shed 4 bases, with 14 bases lying between them. Germline CDR1 is KGHSH and CDR2 is LQKENI. For the CDR3, the DNA is TGTGCCAGCTCACGGGACTCCGGGGTATACAATGAGCAGTTCTTC. It yields the protein CASSRDSGVYNEQFF. The whole variable domain, filled in from reference TRBV18 and TRBJ2-1, reads NAGVMQNPRHLVRRRGQEARLRCSPMKGHSHVYWYRQLPEEGLKFMVYLQKENIIDESGMPKERFSAEFPKEGPSILRIQQVVRGDSAAYFCASSRDSGVYNEQFFGPGTRLTVL.

The chain employs TRBV21-1 and TRBJ2-6; the table calls TRBD1, which could not be checked here. TRBV21-1 is tagged as a pseudogene. The CDR3 has 19 residues. The CDR3 coding sequence is TGTGCCAGCAGCAAAAGAACAGGGGGGCGGCTGGCTGGGGCCAACGTCCTGACTTTC. This encodes CASSKRTGGRLAGANVLTF.

In this sample, this clone turned up a few times. The chain recombines TRBV9 with TRBJ2-7, with 7 bases identical to TRBD2. The CDR3 has 16 amino acids. The J segment lost 3 bases and the V segment lost 4 bases, leaving 13 bases of the junction unmatched. CDR1 is SGDLS and CDR2 is YYNGEE in the germline V gene. The CDR3 nucleotides read TGTGCCAGCAGCCCGAGCTCGGGACTACTACTCTACGAGCAGTACTTC. Translating it yields CASSPSSGLLLYEQYF.

The chain recombines TRBV6-5 with TRBJ1-2; 9 nucleotides line up with TRBD1. CDR1 and CDR2 (germline): MNHEY, SVGAGI. V dropped 7 bases and J dropped 8; count of bases not matched to a gene: 14. The CDR3 totals 15 residues. CDR3 coding DNA: TGTGCCAGCATTTCACCGGGACAGGGTTTGGGAGGCTACACCTTC. This gives the protein CASISPGQGLGGYTF.

This chain joins TRBV28 and TRBJ1-3; D is perhaps TRBD1 (5 bases). V was pared by 2 bases and J by 1 base, with 15 bases between. Germline values: CDR1 MDHEN, CDR2 SYDVKM. The CDR3 loop spans 17 amino acids. DNA of the CDR3: TGTGCCAGCAGTTTAGCTTATACGGCAGGGTCTGGAAACACCATATATTTT. Translated: CASSLAYTAGSGNTIYF.

The gene calls are TRBV4-1 and TRBJ2-1; D is uncertain. The CDR3 contains 14 residues. The V end was cut by 0 bases, the J end by 6 bases, with 9 bases between. The germline V gene has CDR1 MGHRA and CDR2 YSYEKL. The CDR3 here is CASSQESSVNEQFF. The CDR3 coding sequence is TGCGCCAGCAGCCAAGAGTCCAGCGTCAATGAGCAGTTCTTC.

This chain uses TRBV11-3 with TRBJ2-2; D not resolved. Trimming took off 4 bases at V and 6 bases at J, with 6 bases between the two ends. CDR1 SGHNT and CDR2 YENEEA come from the germline V gene. The CDR3 is 12 residues long. DNA of the CDR3: TGTGCCAGCAGCTCTGGAGCCGGGGAGCTGTTTTTT. Protein sequence: CASSSGAGELFF.

The V gene is TRBV28, the J gene TRBJ2-5; 7 bases align to TRBD1. The length of the CDR3 is 13 residues. V lost 6 bases, J lost 1 base, and 2 bases stayed unmatched. Germline V gives CDR1 MDHEN, CDR2 SYDVKM. Here the CDR3 reads CASRGTAQETQYF. Written as DNA, the CDR3 is TGTGCCAGCAGGGGGACAGCCCAAGAGACCCAGTACTTC. Combining the CDR3 with reference TRBV28 and TRBJ2-5 gives the whole variable domain DVKVTQSSRYLVKRTGEKVFLECVQDMDHENMFWYRQDPGLGLRLIYFSYDVKMKEKGDIPEGYSVSREKKERFSLILESASTNQTSMYLCASRGTAQETQYFGPGTRLLVL.

This rearrangement joins TRBV7-9 to TRBJ1-1, with 8 bases that match TRBD1. V dropped 4 bases and J dropped 0; count of bases not matched to a gene: 4. Germline-derived CDR1 and CDR2 are SEHNR and FQNEAQ (reference sequence). The CDR3 sequence is 15 residues long. The chain's CDR3 is CASSSRQGMNTEAFF. CDR3 nucleotides: TGTGCCAGCAGCTCCAGACAGGGGATGAACACTGAAGCTTTCTTT.

The CDR3 sequence is CASSLRDRFSGNQPQHF. The CDR3 DNA reads as TGTGCCAGCAGTTTACGGGACAGATTTTCGGGAAATCAGCCCCAGCATTTT. The rearrangement uses TRBV28 and TRBJ1-5; the match to TRBD1 covers 7 bases. Trimming at V came to 2 bases and at J to 4 bases, leaving 11 bases not matched to a gene. CDR3 length equals 17 residues. Germline V gives CDR1 MDHEN, CDR2 SYDVKM.

The chain links TRBV4-2 to TRBJ1-6; unclear D gene. Trimming pared 0 bases from V and 0 bases from J, leaving 9 bases between. The CDR3 is 17 amino acids. Germline CDR1 is LGHNA and CDR2 is YNFKEQ. DNA for the CDR3: TGTGCCAGCAGCCAAGACGTAGGGAGCTCCTATAATTCACCCCTCCACTTT. Protein product: CASSQDVGSSYNSPLHF.